These T cell receptor beta chains were read from a single sample in a study of breast tumors, draining lymph nodes, adjacent tissues. TCRdb redid the calling of the multiplex PCR reads with MiXCR, one entry per CDR3 protein. The sample lists 100,000 to 150,000 distinct CDR3 sequences; roughly 21% were seen once. Sequencing was carried out using axillary lymph node tissue. The receptor set was obtained from a female donor with breast cancer. Some clones in this sample may be carry-over from other donors' samples. CDR3s include the opening cysteine and the closing phenylalanine or tryptophan. The D gene is left open where the match is weak. The size entry is marked missing in some rows and otherwise reads once, few, many or a size class.

size	length	D	V	J	CDR3	DNA
many	15	NA	TRBV25-1	TRBJ2-7	CASSERAGSPYEQYF	TGTGCCAGCAGTGAAAGGGCAGGAAGCCCCTACGAGCAGTACTTC
many	13	TRBD2	TRBV2	TRBJ2-1	CASRGGGDNEQFF	TGTGCCAGCAGGGGCGGGGGGGACAATGAGCAGTTCTTC
many	15	NA	TRBV7-9	TRBJ1-2	CASSLAAVTDYGYTF	TGTGCCAGCAGCTTAGCGGCCGTTACTGACTATGGCTACACCTTC
many	15	TRBD1	TRBV7-7	TRBJ2-5	CASSLGGHISETQYF	TGTGCTAGCAGCTTAGGGGGCCACATATCAGAGACCCAGTACTTC
many	12	NA	TRBV2	TRBJ1-2	CASRLEPLGYTF	TGTGCCAGCAGGTTGGAGCCGCTCGGCTACACCTTC
many	20	NA	TRBV6-2/TRBV6-3	TRBJ1-6	CASSYSRAIGGIPYNSPLHF	TGTGCCAGCAGTTACTCGAGGGCCATCGGCGGAATTCCCTATAATTCACCCCTCCACTTT
many	19	TRBD1	TRBV7-3	TRBJ2-3	CASSSKVMMGQGGSDTQYF	TGTGCCAGCAGCTCGAAGGTCATGATGGGACAGGGAGGTTCGGATACGCAGTATTTT
many	15	NA	TRBV20-1	TRBJ1-5	CSARRGRRGSQPQHF	TGCAGTGCTAGGAGAGGACGCCGGGGGAGTCAGCCCCAGCATTTT
NA	15	NA	TRBV27	TRBJ2-1	CASSLSGYSYNEQFF	TGTGCCAGCAGTTTAAGTGGGTACTCCTACAATGAGCAGTTCTTC
many	14	NA	TRBV18	TRBJ2-7	CASSPPAGVYEQYF	TGTGCCAGCTCACCACCGGCAGGGGTCTACGAGCAGTACTTC
NA	15	NA	TRBV20-1	TRBJ1-6	CSARGRSGGNSPFHF	TGCAGTGCTAGAGGGAGGTCTGGAGGTAATTCACCCTTCCACTTT
many	14	NA	TRBV3-1	TRBJ1-4	CASSQVRQFEKLFF	TGTGCCAGCAGCCAAGTCCGACAGTTTGAAAAACTGTTTTTT
many	16	NA	TRBV4-1	TRBJ2-5	CASSQESGRVQETQYF	TGCGCCAGCAGCCAAGAATCAGGCAGGGTCCAAGAGACCCAGTACTTC
many	13	TRBD1	TRBV19	TRBJ1-5	CATGQGNNQPQHF	TGTGCCACGGGACAGGGGAACAATCAGCCCCAGCATTTT
NA	13	NA	TRBV2	TRBJ2-7	CASSPTKTYEQYF	TGTGCCAGCAGTCCTACTAAAACCTACGAGCAGTACTTC
many	14	TRBD1	TRBV27	TRBJ2-2	CASKRDSPTGELFF	TGTGCCAGCAAAAGGGACAGTCCCACCGGGGAGCTGTTTTTT
many	13	NA	TRBV20-1	TRBJ2-1	CSARLTSTNEQFF	TGCAGTGCTAGACTTACTAGTACCAATGAGCAGTTCTTC
many	15	TRBD2	TRBV20-1	TRBJ2-7	CSARATSASSYEQYF	TGCAGTGCTAGAGCGACTAGCGCGAGCTCCTACGAGCAGTACTTC
few	17	NA	TRBV9	TRBJ1-2	CASSGGRGLLLNYGYTF	TGTGCCAGCAGCGGGGGAAGGGGCCTACTCCTTAACTATGGCTACACCTTC
many	16	NA	TRBV6-1	TRBJ2-7	CASSERLGGRGNEQYF	TGTGCCAGCAGTGAACGTTTAGGGGGGCGCGGAAACGAGCAGTACTTC
many	14	TRBD2	TRBV6-1	TRBJ2-7	CASSGTSGPYEQYF	TGTGCCAGCAGTGGGACTAGCGGCCCCTACGAGCAGTACTTC
many	15	NA	TRBV2	TRBJ1-5	CASSEGSVFNQPQHF	TGTGCCAGCAGTGAAGGTTCGGTGTTCAACCAGCCCCAGCATTTT
many	17	NA	TRBV7-2	TRBJ2-1	CASSLQGNQGSYNEQFF	TGTGCCAGCAGCCTACAAGGGAATCAGGGCTCCTACAATGAGCAGTTCTTC
few	13	TRBD1	TRBV7-8	TRBJ1-1	CASSRDRNTEAFF	TGTGCCAGCAGCCGGGACAGGAACACTGAAGCTTTCTTT
many	15	TRBD2	TRBV20-1	TRBJ2-3	CSARGLAGGTDTQYF	TGCAGTGCTAGAGGGCTAGCGGGGGGCACAGATACGCAGTATTTT
many	15	NA	TRBV2	TRBJ2-7	CASTPGQLSSYEQYF	TGTGCCAGCACCCCGGGACAACTGAGCTCCTACGAGCAGTACTTC
many	15	NA	TRBV4-2	TRBJ2-5	CASSQDRQGGETQYF	TGTGCCAGCAGCCAAGACCGGCAGGGGGGAGAGACCCAGTACTTC
many	16	NA	TRBV7-9	TRBJ1-3	CASSLPGLVKRNTIYF	TGTGCCAGCAGCTTACCGGGCCTCGTCAAGAGAAACACCATATATTTT
NA	15	NA	TRBV12-3/TRBV12-4	TRBJ1-3	CASTPAGYSGNTIYF	TGTGCCAGCACCCCGGCAGGGTACTCTGGAAACACCATATATTTT
many	15	TRBD1	TRBV12-3/TRBV12-4	TRBJ2-7	CASSRRQGKLDEQYF	TGTGCCAGCAGTAGGCGACAGGGAAAATTAGACGAGCAGTACTTC
NA	14	NA	TRBV28	TRBJ2-3	CASSLRDISDTQYF	TGTGCCAGCAGTTTAAGGGACATTTCAGATACGCAGTATTTT
many	16	NA	TRBV20-1	TRBJ2-2	CSARIRGRESTGELFF	TGCAGTGCCCGAATAAGGGGCAGGGAGAGCACCGGGGAGCTGTTTTTT
many	20	NA	TRBV11-2	TRBJ2-7	CASSRLARPTGAPSSYEQYF	TGTGCCAGCAGTCGTTTGGCCCGGCCGACGGGGGCCCCGAGCTCCTACGAGCAGTACTTC
many	12	NA	TRBV9	TRBJ2-2	CASSESTGELFF	TGTGCCAGCAGCGAGAGTACCGGGGAGCTGTTTTTT
NA	15	TRBD1	TRBV5-4	TRBJ1-2	CAGSLVTGGAHGYTF	TGTGCCGGCAGCTTGGTGACAGGGGGCGCCCATGGCTACACCTTC
many	12	NA	TRBV30	TRBJ1-3	CAWKQSGNTIYF	TGTGCCTGGAAGCAGTCTGGAAACACCATATATTTT
many	14	NA	TRBV19	TRBJ2-2	CASIGQVDTGELFF	TGTGCCAGTATAGGGCAGGTAGACACCGGGGAGCTGTTTTTT
many	13	NA	TRBV3-1	TRBJ2-1	CASSPLGGGEQFF	TGTGCCAGCAGCCCGCTCGGGGGAGGCGAGCAGTTCTTC
many	14	TRBD1	TRBV10-3	TRBJ2-7	CAISGDRDSYEQYF	TGTGCCATCAGTGGTGACAGGGACTCCTACGAGCAGTACTTC
many	11	NA	TRBV6-6	TRBJ1-2	CASSYQDGYTF	TGTGCCAGCAGTTACCAGGATGGCTACACCTTC
few	13	NA	TRBV27	TRBJ2-2	CASRDTNTGELFF	TGTGCCAGCAGGGACACCAACACCGGGGAGCTGTTTTTT
many	16	TRBD2	TRBV9	TRBJ2-1	CASSVGTSVLYNEQFF	TGTGCCAGCAGCGTAGGGACTAGCGTTTTGTACAATGAGCAGTTCTTC